This T cell receptor (beta chain) was recorded in a study of Graves' ophthalmopathy and Graves' hyperthyroidism (dated 2018 in TCRdb). A note on the overall study: Peripheral blood was collected before any treatment was given, at the time of initial diagnosis. TCR beta repertoire signatures were used to distinguish Graves' ophthalmopathy from Graves' hyperthyroidism and to predict progression to ophthalmopathy. In total, 135 blood samples were TCR-sequenced: 43 ophthalmopathy, 75 hyperthyroidism and roughly 17 hyperthyroidism-to-ophthalmopathy patients. To explore V-J signatures distinguishing ophthalmopathy from hyperthyroidism, a discovery set of about a hundred patients (about 43 ophthalmopathy, 55 to 60 stable hyperthyroidism) was enrolled. For independent validation, a separate cohort was made up of approximately 19 hyperthyroidism patients plus 17 patients who later progressed from hyperthyroidism to ophthalmopathy. In five to seven hyperthyroidism patients, T-cell repertoires of thyroid tissue and blood were compared. Once sampling was done, hyperthyroidism patients were given methimazole at a starting dose of 30 mg daily, while ophthalmopathy patients were given high-dose intravenous methylprednisolone. The 85 to 100 discovery patients were divided at random into training and test sets in a 7:3 ratio.

The CDR1 and CDR2 encoded by the germline V gene are KGHDR and SFDVKD. The CDR3 has 12 amino acids, counting the end cysteine and phenylalanine. Only the CDR3 DNA stays, 36 bases, in frame from base 1. Between the V and J ends, shortened by 6 bases and 2 bases respectively, the junction contains 4 bases. For repertoire sequencing, the TCR beta CDR3 regions were amplified from RNA transcripts. The first round of RT-PCR was done with HTBI primers and the Qiagen OneStep RT-PCR kit, and was followed by a second round of multiplex PCR, then size selection and purification. The libraries underwent paired-end sequencing with 100 bp reads on an Illumina HiSeq2000. The published analysis was carried out like this. SOAPnuke was used for read processing, and reads with adapters, uncalled bases, a mean Phred below 15, or no exact constant-primer or identifier match were discarded. COPE v1.2.5 was used to merge high-quality paired reads. Each unique nucleotide sequence was defined as a clonotype, and clonotypes were aligned to IMGT TRB V, D and J references with MiTCR v1.1. The analysis was limited to V-J combinations with a frequency above 0.0001, which together covered approximately 99% of repertoires. A TCR clonal expansion and chaos score per V-J combination was defined as the ratio of F50 clonal expansion to chaos observed in the TCRdist matrix. Welch's t-statistics and random forest were used to reduce the features to about 12 V-J combinations, which were then used as input to a naive Bayes classifier. The Morisita-Horn index was used to measure how similar the thyroid and blood repertoires were. In TCRdb, the public reads were trimmed at Q25 with fastp and aligned with MiXCR, with productive beta chains retained. Every entry covers one CDR3 protein and lists the most common genes and DNA from its rows. TCRdb, not the authors, supplied the V and J calls. This sample holds 200,000 to 250,000 distinct CDR3 sequences; about a fifth were observed only once. Roughly 44% of the sample comes from the top ten.

Ophthalmopathy patients had moderately to severely active disease, Clinical Activity Score of at least 3, NOSPECS grade of at least 4, and disease duration under 3 months. Patients with other autoimmune diseases, uncontrolled infections, pregnancy or lactation were excluded from the study. Clinical symptoms, serum thyroxine, TRAb, thyroid ultrasound and orbital computed tomography formed the basis of the diagnosis. Using Ficoll-Paque density gradient centrifugation, PBMCs were isolated from over 8.5 ml of fresh peripheral blood. Total RNA was extracted using Trizol reagent, and RNA quality was checked on an Agilent 2100 Bioanalyzer. The full study reports these points: Most expanded thyroid clonotypes with frequency above 0.001 were also detected in blood, suggesting blood repertoires may reflect the thyroid immune response. No statistical method was used to set the sample size in advance, and the investigators knew which group each participant was assigned to. In cross-validation, the 13-signature model distinguished ophthalmopathy from stable hyperthyroidism with around 86% sensitivity and around 84% specificity, while in the test set the corresponding values were about 80% and 75%. In validation, the model predicted ophthalmopathy progression with about 71% sensitivity and approximately 72% specificity; around twelve predicted patients were CT-confirmed with GO in a median of approximately six months.

Concerning this clonotype: Its antigen has not been determined. Base qualities are missing; no much larger clone stands one base away.

The chain was built from TRBV24-1 and TRBJ1-5, with the D gene not confidently named. This clonotype was obtained from a woman aged 45-59 years with Graves' ophthalmopathy. Donor details come from another sample of the same person, matched by shared clones. Sequenced material: peripheral blood. The bases are TGTGCCACCAGTTACGGCAATCAGCCCCAGCATTTT. Its protein product is CATSYGNQPQHF.